Following are 32 T cell receptor beta chains from one sample sequenced in a study of human T cells and chemical hapten exposure. As for time point: patch test 2, 6 weeks after DPC sensitization. Treatment noted: therapeutic diphenylcyclopropenone sensitization with weekly scalp DPC. TCRdb re-derived calls from the RACE reads in MiXCR, one entry per CDR3 protein. The data contain approximately 75,000 distinct CDR3 sequences, 8.5% of them singletons. The sample consisted of whole blood, taken in connection with sensitization to the hapten diphenylcyclopropenone (DPC). The receptors here all came from a woman in her forties or fifties with alopecia areata. Some clones in this sample may be carry-over from other donors' samples.

This clonotype was observed at least ten times. This chain joins TRBV12-3 or TRBV12-4 and TRBJ2-7; 8 bases are shared with TRBD1. Trimming took 4 bases from V and 4 from J; bases not matched to a gene: 3. The CDR3 consists of 13 residues. The CDR3 coding sequence is TGTGCCAGCAGTTCCGGACAGGGTTACGAGCAGTACTTC. Its translation: CASSSGQGYEQYF.

This clonotype was detected a few times. V and J are TRBV7-8 and TRBJ2-7, with unresolved D. CDR1 is SGHVS, CDR2 FQNEAQ, per germline. The ends were cut back, 5 bases at V and 2 bases at J, with 4 bases in the middle. This CDR3 has 11 residues. As DNA, the CDR3 is TGTGCCAGCAGCCCTCCCTACGAGCAGTACTTC. Protein product: CASSPPYEQYF.

The chain carries TRBV5-4 and TRBJ2-3, with D perhaps TRBD1 (5 bases). This CDR3 has 13 amino acids. V lost 4 bases and J lost 5, with 11 bases in between. CDR1 is SGHNT and CDR2 is YYREEE in the germline V gene (reference sequence). The CDR3 loop reads CASSPTQGDTQYF. The CDR3 region has the DNA TGTGCCAGCAGCCCCACGCAGGGAGATACGCAGTATTTT. Variable domain in full (rest from reference TRBV5-4 and TRBJ2-3): ETGVTQSPTHLIKTRGQQVTLRCSSQSGHNTVSWYQQALGQGPQFIFQYYREEENGRGNFPPRFSGLQFPNYSSELNVNALELDDSALYLCASSPTQGDTQYFGPGTRLTVL.

There are a few counts of this clonotype. The chain uses TRBV12-3 or TRBV12-4 and TRBJ1-5; no clear D gene. The V end lost 7 bases, the J end lost 3 bases, and 10 bases lay between the germline ends. The CDR3 has 13 residues. The CDR3 loop is CASTLDLNQPQHF. The CDR3 nucleotides read TGTGCCAGCACCCTGGATCTCAATCAGCCCCAGCATTTT.

The sample holds a few counts of this clonotype. This chain connects TRBV7-9 to TRBJ1-4; a weak D match, TRBD1 (5 bases). The CDR3 loop spans 20 amino acids. The germline V gene encodes CDR1 SEHNR and CDR2 FQNEAQ (reference sequence). V was clipped by 5 bases and J by 2 bases, with 27 bases between them. The CDR3 sequence is CASSPKGKNRDPGTNEKLFF. In DNA, the CDR3 is TGTGCCAGCAGCCCAAAAGGAAAAAACCGGGACCCTGGGACTAATGAAAAACTGTTTTTT.

In its sample, this clonotype was seen many times. The chain is built from TRBV3-1 and TRBJ1-6; D is undetermined. This CDR3 comprises 12 residues. The germline gives CDR1 LGHDT, CDR2 YNNKEL (reference sequence). Trimming removed 3 bases from V and 12 bases from J, with 9 bases in between. The CDR3 bases are TGTGCCAGCAGCCAGGTTGACGTACCCCTCCACTTT. This gives the protein CASSQVDVPLHF.

J is TRBJ2-3 and V is TRBV4-1; TRBD1 is a possible D gene (5 bases). Trimming took off 3 bases at V and 0 bases at J, with 16 bases between the two ends. From germline, CDR1 is MGHRA and CDR2 YSYEKL. This CDR3 comprises 17 residues. The CDR3: CASSQALQGASTDTQYF. The CDR3 bases are TGCGCCAGCAGCCAGGCCCTCCAAGGGGCAAGCACAGATACGCAGTATTTT.

The rearrangement uses TRBV29-1 and TRBJ2-6; 9 bases agree with TRBD1. J lost 0 bases, V lost 5 bases, and 5 bases had no gene match. Germline CDR1 reads SQVTM; CDR2 reads ANQGSEA. The CDR3 spans 16 residues. The CDR3 loop reads CSVTGQGISGANVLTF. DNA of the CDR3: TGCAGCGTTACGGGACAGGGAATCTCTGGGGCCAACGTCCTGACTTTC.

The rearrangement joins TRBV20-1 to TRBJ2-6, with unresolved D. V was pared by 2 bases and J by 0 bases, with 14 bases between. The CDR3 is made up of 17 amino acids. Germline V lookup: CDR1 DFQATT, CDR2 SNEGSKA (reference sequence). The CDR3 region has the DNA TGCAGTGCTAGAAGGGAAGGTCTCCGCTCTGGGGCCAACGTCCTGACTTTC. Amino acids: CSARREGLRSGANVLTF.

This clonotype was detected ten times or more. The J gene is TRBJ2-7, the V gene TRBV5-6; TRBD1 matches at 9 bases. The CDR3 loop spans 14 amino acids. Per germline, CDR1 SGHDT and CDR2 YYEEEE. V lost 7 bases, J lost 2 bases, and 7 bases stayed unmatched. DNA for the CDR3: TGTGCCAGCGGCCAAGGGACAGGGCCCTACGAGCAGTACTTC. Translated: CASGQGTGPYEQYF.

In this sample, this clonotype turned up a few times. The CDR3 is CASSQALSGVDTQYF. For the CDR3, the DNA is TGTGCCAGCAGCCAAGCGCTTAGCGGGGTAGATACGCAGTATTTT. The rearrangement joins TRBV3-1 to TRBJ2-3; 8 bases fit TRBD2. Germline V gene lookup returns CDR1 LGHDT and CDR2 YNNKEL (reference sequence). CDR3 length: 15 amino acids. V lost 1 base, J lost 5 bases, and 5 bases stayed unmatched.

This sequence joins TRBV12-3 or TRBV12-4 and TRBJ2-1; D gene unclear. Trimming stripped 4 bases from V and 3 bases from J, with 7 bases between. CDR3 length equals 13 residues. The CDR3 DNA is TGTGCCAGCAGTTCGGAGCTCTACAATGAGCAGTTCTTC. It yields the protein CASSSELYNEQFF.

This clonotype was counted ten times or more. The J gene is TRBJ1-5, the V gene TRBV5-6, with D possibly being TRBD1 (5 bases). The ends were cut back, 1 base at V and 5 bases at J, with 10 bases in the middle. This CDR3 region has 14 residues. Germline V CDR1 and CDR2: SGHDT, YYEEEE. This CDR3 is CASSLSWGDQPQHF. CDR3 in DNA: TGTGCCAGCAGCTTGTCCTGGGGGGATCAGCCCCAGCATTTT. Drawing the rest from reference TRBV5-6 and TRBJ1-5, the complete variable domain is DAGVTQSPTHLIKTRGQQVTLRCSPKSGHDTVSWYQQALGQGPQFIFQYYEEEERQRGNFPDRFSGHQFPNYSSELNVNALLLGDSALYLCASSLSWGDQPQHFGDGTRLSIL.

This clonotype appeared a few times. This chain connects TRBV30 to TRBJ2-7; perhaps TRBD1 as D (6 bases). The germline V gene encodes CDR1 GTSNPN and CDR2 SVGIG (reference sequence). This CDR3 comprises 13 residues. V lost 6 bases and J 1 base, leaving 13 bases between the germline ends. CDR3 sequence: CACRDTLSYEQYF. In DNA, the CDR3 is TGTGCCTGCCGGGACACCTTATCCTACGAGCAGTACTTC.

The DNA for the CDR3 is TGTGCCAGCAGCGTAATACCGCTAACGACAGATACGCAGTATTTT. This codes for CASSVIPLTTDTQYF. The chain links TRBV9 to TRBJ2-3; D is undetermined. Trimming removed 1 base from V and 3 bases from J, with 12 bases in between. Germline V lookup: CDR1 SGDLS, CDR2 YYNGEE. This CDR3 contains 15 residues.

This clonotype was counted many times. The chain carries TRBV18 and TRBJ1-1; D is uncertain. CDR1 is KGHSH, CDR2 LQKENI, per germline. This CDR3 spans 16 amino acids. Between the trimmed V and J ends, which lost 3 bases and 0 bases, there was a span of 14 bases. This chain's CDR3 is CASSPLLTAMNTEAFF. CDR3 sequence (DNA): TGTGCCAGCTCACCCCTTCTTACGGCCATGAACACTGAAGCTTTCTTT.

This clonotype was seen at least ten times. The chain recombines TRBV20-1 with TRBJ1-4, with 7 bases aligning to TRBD1. Trimming took 6 bases from V and 1 from J; bases not matched to a gene: 5. CDR1 and CDR2 (germline): DFQATT, SNEGSKA (reference sequence). The length of the CDR3 is 14 residues. The CDR3 loop reads CSAPRQGTNEKLFF. Here the CDR3 DNA reads TGCAGTGCCCCAAGACAGGGAACTAATGAAAAACTGTTTTTT.

This clonotype appeared a few times. The rearrangement links TRBV28 to TRBJ2-7, with D possibly TRBD2 on 7 matching bases. Trimming removed 4 bases at V and 2 bases at J, with 15 bases between. CDR1 and CDR2 from the germline V gene are MDHEN and SYDVKM. CDR3 length: 15 amino acids. The CDR3 spells CASSWRGPGAYEQYF. The CDR3 coding sequence is TGTGCCAGCAGTTGGCGGGGGCCCGGGGCCTACGAGCAGTACTTC.

This clonotype has ten or more counts. This chain connects TRBV27 to TRBJ2-4; D is possibly TRBD1 (6 bases). This CDR3 region has 16 residues. Trimming took off 4 bases at V and 2 bases at J, with 15 bases between the two ends. CDR1 is MNHEY, CDR2 SMNVEV, per germline (reference sequence). The CDR3 DNA reads TGTGCCAGCAGTTCCACAGGGTATCAAACCAAAAACATTCAGTACTTC. As protein: CASSSTGYQTKNIQYF.

This clonotype occurred many times. This sequence joins TRBV6-5 and TRBJ1-2; a weak D match, TRBD1 (5 bases). Deletions cut 5 bases from V and 5 bases from J, with 6 bases between. Germline lookup yields CDR1 MNHEY and CDR2 SVGAGI. The CDR3 is 11 amino acids. CDR3 nucleotides: TGTGCCAGCAGTGACAGTTATGGCTACACCTTC. This sequence encodes CASSDSYGYTF.

This chain links TRBV6-5 with TRBJ2-6; 9 bases align to TRBD1. Germline CDR1 MNHEY, CDR2 SVGAGI. V was clipped by 5 bases and J by 2 bases; unmatched bases: 4. The CDR3 contains 16 residues. The CDR3 sequence: CASSPRTGAGANVLTF. CDR3 nucleotide sequence: TGTGCCAGCAGTCCTAGGACAGGGGCTGGGGCCAACGTCCTGACTTTC.

This clonotype has only a few counts. The chain joins TRBV6-5 to TRBJ1-4; TRBD1 matches at 7 bases. The CDR3 length is 14 residues. Germline loops: CDR1 MNHEY, CDR2 SVGAGI. Trimming at V came to 6 bases and at J to 4 bases, leaving 5 bases not matched to a gene. The CDR3 is CASSTGTVNEKLFF. CDR3 bases: TGTGCCAGCAGCACCGGGACAGTTAATGAAAAACTGTTTTTT.

The chain is built from TRBV7-2 and TRBJ2-1, with D possibly matching TRBD2 (5 bases). Between the trimmed V and J ends, which lost 1 base and 11 bases, there was a span of 9 bases. In germline, CDR1 is SGHTA, CDR2 FQGNSA. The CDR3 loop spans 12 amino acids. The CDR3 spells CASSLERTQQFF. The CDR3 DNA reads as TGTGCCAGCAGCTTAGAACGGACTCAGCAGTTCTTC.

In this sample, this clonotype turned up many times. This chain connects TRBV6-2 or TRBV6-3 to TRBJ1-2; no clear D gene. CDR3 size: 13 residues. Trimming shortened V by 0 bases and J by 13 bases, and 15 bases separated the two germline ends. Germline CDR1 reads MNHEY; CDR2 reads SVGEGT. CDR3 DNA: TGTGCCAGCAGTTACTCGAACCCGTTGCGGGGCACCTTC. It specifies CASSYSNPLRGTF.

In this sample, this clonotype turned up a few times. V gene TRBV9 combines with J gene TRBJ2-1; the D gene is possibly TRBD2 (6 bases). The CDR3 extends over 15 amino acids. CDR1 and CDR2 (germline): SGDLS, YYNGEE. Trimming stripped 0 bases from V and 2 bases from J, with 9 bases between. CDR3 in DNA: TGTGCCAGCAGCGTAGCGGGAGCCCCCTACAATGAGCAGTTCTTC. Its protein product is CASSVAGAPYNEQFF.

This clonotype was counted only a few times. The chain combines TRBV28 with TRBJ1-6; 8 bases are a match to TRBD1. This CDR3 spans 18 amino acids. Per germline, CDR1 MDHEN and CDR2 SYDVKM. Trimming at V came to 4 bases and at J to 6 bases, leaving 14 bases not matched to a gene. CDR3 DNA: TGTGCCAGCAGTTCATATGTGAGCCGGGACAGGTCTAATTCACCCCTCCACTTT. Translating gives CASSSYVSRDRSNSPLHF.

Regarding this clonotype: A much larger clonotype is one base distant, so this may be a read error. The DNA of the CDR3 is TGTCCCAGCTCACCACTTCCGGGAGGGAACACCGGGGAGCTGTTTTTT. It codes for CPSSPLPGGNTGELFF. V and J are TRBV18 and TRBJ2-2; 7 nucleotides match TRBD2. The germline gives CDR1 KGHSH, CDR2 LQKENI. The CDR3 is made up of 16 amino acids.

The chain has TRBV6-1 and TRBJ1-5; D is possibly TRBD1 (5 bases). The CDR3 length is 13 residues. V lost 7 bases and J 4 bases, leaving 11 bases between the germline ends. Germline V CDR1 and CDR2: MNHNS, SASEGT. CDR3 in amino acids: CASTRVENQPQHF. The CDR3 DNA reads as TGTGCCAGCACCAGGGTCGAGAATCAGCCCCAGCATTTT.

The genes are TRBV20-1 and TRBJ2-3; no definite D call. The CDR3 is made up of 14 amino acids. Germline V gives CDR1 DFQATT, CDR2 SNEGSKA (reference sequence). V was cut by 3 bases and J by 0 bases, with 10 bases left in between. CDR3 amino acids: CSARLVPSTDTQYF. DNA for the CDR3: TGCAGTGCTAGGCTAGTCCCTAGCACAGATACGCAGTATTTT.

In this sample, this clonotype turned up many times. The J gene is TRBJ1-2, the V gene TRBV7-2; D gene uncertain. V shed 6 bases and J shed 4 bases, with 12 bases lying between them. Germline V gene data show CDR1 as SGHTA and CDR2 as FQGNSA. CDR3 length: 13 residues. In nucleotides, the CDR3 is TGTGCCAGCAGTTCCGGTCCGATCTATGGCTACACCTTC. Protein product: CASSSGPIYGYTF.

This clonotype turned up a few times. The chain carries TRBV20-1 and TRBJ2-7; TRBD2 matches at 7 bases. CDR1 is DFQATT, CDR2 SNEGSKA, per germline (reference sequence). There are 14 residues in the CDR3. Germline trimming cut 6 bases from V and 2 bases from J; bases unmatched to any gene: 10. The chain's CDR3 is CSAVSGAEPYEQYF. The CDR3 region has the DNA TGCAGTGCCGTAAGCGGGGCCGAGCCCTACGAGCAGTACTTC.

This clonotype was detected many times. The gene calls are TRBV18 and TRBJ1-5, with D hard to call. Trimming left V 3 bases short and J 3 bases short, with 6 bases between. Germline CDR1 and CDR2: KGHSH and LQKENI. This CDR3 contains 13 residues. DNA for the CDR3: TGTGCCAGCTCACCCAAGACCAATCAGCCCCAGCATTTT. Translation gives CASSPKTNQPQHF.